The rows below give T cell receptor beta chains drawn from one sample of a study of T-cell memory formation after mild COVID-19. MiXCR, run by TCRdb on the 5' RACE reads, gives a single entry per CDR3 protein. Among hundreds of thousands of distinct CDR3 sequences listed, roughly 17% were seen once. Input material: PBMCs or a T cell subset sorted from them (not recorded which). The receptors derive from an adult woman who had mild COVID-19 (a few samples of this study predate the infection). Cell type and time point are not known. The CDR3 runs from the conserved cysteine through the conserved F or W. The D gene is left open where the match is weak. Rows may omit the clone size; those that give it use once, few, many or a size class.

TRBV6-5	TRBD1	TRBJ1-1	-	TGTGCCAGCAGGTCGACAGGGGTGGGTGAAGCTTTCTTT	CASRSTGVGEAFF
TRBV20-1	TRBD1	TRBJ2-2	many	TGCAGTGCTCAACCGGGACAGGGAACCGGGGAGCTGTTTTTT	CSAQPGQGTGELFF
TRBV4-3	-	TRBJ2-7	-	TGCGCCAGCAGCCAAGGGAGGAGAGTTCCCTACGAGCAGTACTTC	CASSQGRRVPYEQYF
TRBV30	-	TRBJ2-1	many	TGTGCCTGGAGACTTAGCGTGGATGAGCAGTTCTTC	CAWRLSVDEQFF
TRBV6-5	-	TRBJ1-2	few	TGTGCCAGCAGTTTTGACACTAACTATGGCTACACCTTC	CASSFDTNYGYTF
TRBV7-3	TRBD1	TRBJ1-1	many	TGTGCCAGCAGCTCGACAGGGCGCACTGAAGCTTTCTTT	CASSSTGRTEAFF
TRBV6-1	-	TRBJ1-6	few	TGTGCCAGCAGCCGGATGGATAATTCACCCCTCCACTTT	CASSRMDNSPLHF
TRBV9	TRBD1	TRBJ1-2	few	TGTCCTTTCACCCCGACAGGGGTCGATGGCTACACCTTC	CPFTPTGVDGYTF
TRBV23-1	TRBD2	TRBJ2-3	-	TGCGCCAGCAGTCTCCCCGAAGCGGGACCCCCTGGGGCGGATACGCAGTATTTT	CASSLPEAGPPGADTQYF
TRBV6-2/TRBV6-3	TRBD2	TRBJ2-3	-	TGTGCCAGCAGGCTCGGACTAGCGCCCAGCACAGATACGCAGTATTTT	CASRLGLAPSTDTQYF